This T cell receptor (beta chain) was observed in a study of CD8 T cells in ankylosing spondylitis. The study's findings and limits: From matched ankylosing spondylitis synovial fluid, disease-linked clones were reportedly recovered at significantly enriched levels. Ankylosing spondylitis blood appeared to carry a characteristic TCR beta motif of roughly 8 highly homologous variants. Before this, some motif variants had been reported in reactive arthritis synovial fluid and blood.

In its sample, this clonotype was seen many times. Antigen: not known. The CDR3 is 12 residues long. The germline V gene encodes CDR1 MNHEY and CDR2 SMNVEV (reference sequence). V was clipped by 2 bases and J by 5 bases, with 6 bases between them. For TCR beta, libraries came from quantitative 5'-RACE with molecular barcodes. TCRdb reanalysed the 5' RACE reads using MiXCR and keeps one entry per CDR3 protein. The sample contains some 200,000 distinct CDR3 sequences, around 13% of which appear only once. J is TRBJ1-1 and V is TRBV27; D is possibly TRBD1 (5 bases). The sequencing sample was made of blood, either unsorted or a sorted T cell fraction (not recorded which). The receptor was isolated from a male donor with ankylosing spondylitis or in good health (not recorded which). This CDR3 reads CASSLPGTEAFF. The CDR3 DNA reads TGTGCCAGCAGTTTACCAGGGACTGAAGCTTTCTTT.